The entry that follows covers one T cell receptor beta chain sequence. Its target is not known. The split of CD4+ cells yielded CD45RA+ naive and CD45RA-negative memory subsets. The sample comes from a study of shared clonotypes between healthy human individuals. Findings and caveats of the study: Naive CD4 clonotypes were shared across several donors at around 5%. Rarefaction revealed incomplete sorted-subset sequencing despite large depth. The donor pool, a small one, limited the genetic and exposure-history diversity represented.

CDR3 length: 14 amino acids. CDR1 SQVTM and CDR2 ANQGSEA come from the germline V gene. V lost 4 bases and J lost 5; bases outside the gene matches: 9. Some clones are missing from TCRdb's copy, which holds only in-frame ones; the method was immunoSEQ multiplex PCR. The repertoire includes fewer than 3 million clones, approximately 90% of them detected once, and about 0.41% sits in the top ten. This TCR was sampled from a man younger than 30 in good health. Some clones in this sample may be carry-over from other donors' samples. The chain recombines TRBV29-1 with TRBJ1-1; 8 bases map to TRBD1. Sequencing was performed on naive CD4+ T cells from PBMCs. Subset meaning: CD45RA+ positively selected. CDR3 coding DNA: TGCAGCGTTGTGACCTACAGGGGGGGGACTGAAGCTTTCTTT. As protein: CSVVTYRGGTEAFF.